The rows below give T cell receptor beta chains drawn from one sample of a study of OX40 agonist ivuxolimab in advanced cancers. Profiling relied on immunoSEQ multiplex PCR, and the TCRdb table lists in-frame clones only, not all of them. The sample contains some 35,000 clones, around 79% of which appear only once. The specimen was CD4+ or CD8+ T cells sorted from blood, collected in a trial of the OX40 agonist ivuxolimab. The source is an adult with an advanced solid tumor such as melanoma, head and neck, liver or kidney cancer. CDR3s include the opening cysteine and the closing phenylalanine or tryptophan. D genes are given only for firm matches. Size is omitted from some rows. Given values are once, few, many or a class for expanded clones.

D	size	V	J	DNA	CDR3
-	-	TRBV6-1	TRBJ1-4	TGTGCCAGCAGTGAACATTGGGGACGTAGTGATGAAAAACTGTTTTTT	CASSEHWGRSDEKLFF
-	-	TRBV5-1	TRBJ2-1	TGCGCCAGCACTGGGGGGACCGGATACAATGAGCAGTTCTTC	CASTGGTGYNEQFF
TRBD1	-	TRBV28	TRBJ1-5	TGTGCCAGCAGTTTCCTATCTTTAGACAGGGATCGCAATCAGCCCCAGCATTTT	CASSFLSLDRDRNQPQHF
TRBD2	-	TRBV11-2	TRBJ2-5	TGTGCCAGCAGCTTTCAATTTAGCGGGGGGGGACAAGAGACCCAGTACTTC	CASSFQFSGGGQETQYF
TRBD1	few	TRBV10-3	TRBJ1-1	TGTGCCATCAGTGGTCGGACAGGGGGGGACACTGAAGCTTTCTTT	CAISGRTGGDTEAFF
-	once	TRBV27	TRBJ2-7	TGTGCCAGCAGTCCCGGACAGCTTTACGAGCAGTACTTC	CASSPGQLYEQYF
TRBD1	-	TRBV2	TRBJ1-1	TGTGCCAGCCTCGGACAGGGAGGAGGCGCTGAAGCTTTCTTT	CASLGQGGGAEAFF
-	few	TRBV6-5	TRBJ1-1	TGTGCCAGCAGCCCAACACAGAACACTGAAGCTTTCTTT	CASSPTQNTEAFF
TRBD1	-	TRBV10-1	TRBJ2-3	TGCGCCAGCAGTGAGCGGATAGGGGGCCGCACAGATACGCAGTATTTT	CASSERIGGRTDTQYF
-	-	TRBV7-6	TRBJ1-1	TGTGCCAGCAGCGATGGGACCTCCTCTGAAGCTTTCTTT	CASSDGTSSEAFF
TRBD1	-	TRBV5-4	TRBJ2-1	TGTGCCAGCAGCAGGACAGGGGGCTCGGGTGAGCAGTTCTTC	CASSRTGGSGEQFF
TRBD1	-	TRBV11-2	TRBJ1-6	TGTGCCAGCAGCTTATCCGGGACAGGGCCAAATTCACCCCTCCACTTT	CASSLSGTGPNSPLHF
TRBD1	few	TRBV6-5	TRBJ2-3	TGTGCCAGCAGTTACTCCAGGACAGGGGGCACAGATACGCAGTATTTT	CASSYSRTGGTDTQYF
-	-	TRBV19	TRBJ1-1	TGTGCCAGTAGTCCAAGGACAGACCCCATCCCCAAAGCTTTCTTT	CASSPRTDPIPKAFF
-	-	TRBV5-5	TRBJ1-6	TGTGCCAGCAGCTGGACAGTATATCCCTCCGGATCACCCCTCCACTTT	CASSWTVYPSGSPLHF
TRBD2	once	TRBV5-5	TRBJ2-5	TGTGCCAGCAGCACGACCCCGACTAGCGGGGGAAAAGAGACCCAGTACTTC	CASSTTPTSGGKETQYF
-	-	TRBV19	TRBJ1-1	TGTGCCAGTAGTGTACAGGGGAACACTGAAGCTTTCTTT	CASSVQGNTEAFF
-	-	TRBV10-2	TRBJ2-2	TGCGCCAGCACTCCCGCCGCACCCGGGGAGCTGTTTTTT	CASTPAAPGELFF
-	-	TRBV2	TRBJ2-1	TGTGCCAGCAGTGAAATCTGGGACTCAACAAACAATGAGCAGTTCTTC	CASSEIWDSTNNEQFF
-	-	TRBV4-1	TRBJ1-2	TGCGCCAGCAGCCAAGATGGTGGGGGGTCGGGCTATGGCTACACCTTC	CASSQDGGGSGYGYTF
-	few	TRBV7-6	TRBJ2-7	TGTGCCAGCAGCTTGAATACAGGGCCAACCTACGAGCAGTACTTC	CASSLNTGPTYEQYF
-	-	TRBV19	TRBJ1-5	TGTGCCAGTACCCTTGGGGGGGGCCCTAGCAATCAGCCCCAGCATTTT	CASTLGGGPSNQPQHF
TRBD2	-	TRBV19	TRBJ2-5	TGTGCCAGTAGTAGCGGACTAGCGGGAGCCGAAGAGACCCAGTACTTC	CASSSGLAGAEETQYF
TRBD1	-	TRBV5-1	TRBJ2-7	TGCGCCAGCAGCTTGGCCGGCATGGGACAGGGGGCTACATACGAGCAGTACTTC	CASSLAGMGQGATYEQYF
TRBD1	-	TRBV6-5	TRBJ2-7	TGTGCCAGCCGCGGGACAGGGAAAAAGTACGAGCAGTACTTC	CASRGTGKKYEQYF
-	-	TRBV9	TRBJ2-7	TGTGCCAGCAGCGTCGGCTATGGAGCCTACGAGCAGTACTTC	CASSVGYGAYEQYF
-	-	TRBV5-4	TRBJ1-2	TGTGCCAGCAGCCGCTCCGTCGGGGAAAGCTATGGCTACACCTTC	CASSRSVGESYGYTF
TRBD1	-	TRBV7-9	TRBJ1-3	TGTGCCAGCAGCTTTGCCGGGACAGCCCTTGGAGGAAACACCATATATTTT	CASSFAGTALGGNTIYF
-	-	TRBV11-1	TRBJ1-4	TGTGCCAGCACTTTTGACAGCCCTAATGAAAAACTGTTTTTT	CASTFDSPNEKLFF
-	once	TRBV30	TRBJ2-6	TGTGCCTACTCCACTTATGGGGCCAACGTCCTGACTTTC	CAYSTYGANVLTF
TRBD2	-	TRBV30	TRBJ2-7	TGTGCCTGGAGTCCCCGTCGCGGGGGAGTGTCCTACGAGCAGTACTTC	CAWSPRRGGVSYEQYF
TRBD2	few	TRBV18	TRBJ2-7	TGTGCCAGCTCACCACCGGGACTAGCGCCCGACGAGCAGTACTTC	CASSPPGLAPDEQYF
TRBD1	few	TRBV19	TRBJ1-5	TGTGCCAGTAGTGCCTGGACAGGGTCTTTTCAGCCCCAGCATTTT	CASSAWTGSFQPQHF
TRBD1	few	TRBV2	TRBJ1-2	TGTGCCAGCAGTGAAGGAAGGGGGCAGGCCTATGGCTACACCTTC	CASSEGRGQAYGYTF
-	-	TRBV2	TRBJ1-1	TGTGCCAGCAGTGAAAGGTTATGGGCTTTCTTT	CASSERLWAFF
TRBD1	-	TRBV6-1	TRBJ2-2	TGTGCCAGCAGTGTTTTGGACAGGGTAGTGACCGGGGAGCTGTTTTTT	CASSVLDRVVTGELFF
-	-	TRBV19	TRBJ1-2	TGTGCCAGTAGTCCTGTCCAGGAAAGGGGGAGCTATGGCTACACCTTC	CASSPVQERGSYGYTF
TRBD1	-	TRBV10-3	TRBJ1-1	TGTGCCATCATGCAGGGGGAGAACACTGAAGCTTTCTTT	CAIMQGENTEAFF
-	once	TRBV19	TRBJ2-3	TGTGCCAGTAGTATAGTTTTGCTGGGCAGGGGGGCAGATACGCAGTATTTT	CASSIVLLGRGADTQYF
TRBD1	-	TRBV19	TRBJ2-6	TGTGCCAGTAGTTCCTGGACAGGGGGCACGGGCAACGTCCTGACTTTC	CASSSWTGGTGNVLTF
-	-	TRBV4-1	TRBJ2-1	TGCGCCAGTGGGGGATGGGTTTCCTACAATGAGCAGTTCTTC	CASGGWVSYNEQFF
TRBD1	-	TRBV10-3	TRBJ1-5	TGTGCCACCAGCCGGACAGGGGGCGCAGAGACCAATCAGCCCCAGCATTTT	CATSRTGGAETNQPQHF
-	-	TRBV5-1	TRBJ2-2	TGCGCCAGCAGCTGGGCACAGGGTACCGGGGAGCTGTTTTTT	CASSWAQGTGELFF